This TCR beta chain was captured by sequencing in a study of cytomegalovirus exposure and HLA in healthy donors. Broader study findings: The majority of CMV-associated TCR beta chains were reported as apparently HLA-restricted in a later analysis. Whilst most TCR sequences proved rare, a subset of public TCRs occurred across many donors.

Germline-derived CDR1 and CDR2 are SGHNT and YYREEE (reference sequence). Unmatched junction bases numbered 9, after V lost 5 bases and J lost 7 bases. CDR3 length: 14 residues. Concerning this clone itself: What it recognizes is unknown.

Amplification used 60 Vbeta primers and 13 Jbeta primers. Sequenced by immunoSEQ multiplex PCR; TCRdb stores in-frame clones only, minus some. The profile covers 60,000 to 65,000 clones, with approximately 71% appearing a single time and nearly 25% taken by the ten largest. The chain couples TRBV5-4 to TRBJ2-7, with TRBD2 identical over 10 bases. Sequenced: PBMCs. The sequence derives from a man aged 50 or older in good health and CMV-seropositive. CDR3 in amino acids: CASSLKLAGREQYF. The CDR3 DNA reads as TGTGCCAGCAGTCTGAAACTAGCGGGGCGAGAGCAGTACTTC.